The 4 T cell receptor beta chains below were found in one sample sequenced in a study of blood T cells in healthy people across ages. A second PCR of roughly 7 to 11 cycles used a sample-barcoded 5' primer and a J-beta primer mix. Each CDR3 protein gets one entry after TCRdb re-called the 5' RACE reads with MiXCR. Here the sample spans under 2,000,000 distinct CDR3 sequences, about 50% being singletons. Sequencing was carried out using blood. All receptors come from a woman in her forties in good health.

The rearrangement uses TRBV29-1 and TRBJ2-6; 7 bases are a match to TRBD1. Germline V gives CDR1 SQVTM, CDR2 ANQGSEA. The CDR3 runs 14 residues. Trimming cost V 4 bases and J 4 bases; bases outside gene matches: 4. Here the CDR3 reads CSVGEGAGANVLTF. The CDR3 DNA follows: TGCAGCGTTGGAGAGGGGGCCGGGGCCAACGTCCTGACTTTC.

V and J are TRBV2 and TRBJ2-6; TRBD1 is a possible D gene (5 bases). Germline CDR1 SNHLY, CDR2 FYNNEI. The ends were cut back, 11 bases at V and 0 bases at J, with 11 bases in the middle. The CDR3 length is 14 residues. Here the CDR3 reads CALRQTSGANVLTF. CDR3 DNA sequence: TGTGCCCTTCGACAGACCTCTGGGGCCAACGTCCTGACTTTC.

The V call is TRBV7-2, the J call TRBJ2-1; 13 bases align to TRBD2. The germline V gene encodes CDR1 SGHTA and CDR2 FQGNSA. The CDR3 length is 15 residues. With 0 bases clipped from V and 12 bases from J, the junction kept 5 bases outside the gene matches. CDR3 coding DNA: TGTGCCAGCAGCTTAGCCGGGACTAGCGGGGCGTCGCAGTTCTTC. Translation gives CASSLAGTSGASQFF.

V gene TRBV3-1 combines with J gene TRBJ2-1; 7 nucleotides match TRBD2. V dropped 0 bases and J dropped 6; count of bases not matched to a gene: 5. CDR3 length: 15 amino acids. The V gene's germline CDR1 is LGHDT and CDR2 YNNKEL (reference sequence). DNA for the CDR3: TGTGCCAGCAGCCAAGATATGACTAGCAGCAATGAGCAGTTCTTC. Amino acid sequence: CASSQDMTSSNEQFF.